These 14 T cell receptor beta chains share one sample of origin, sequenced in a study of blood T cell repertoires in COVID-19 (dated by TCRdb to 2019 to 2021). Library method: the immunoSEQ multiplex PCR assay. TCRdb limited this immuneACCESS table to in-frame rearrangements with V and J called. A share of clones is missing; checked studies link under half to unresolved V genes, and the rest is unexplained. Within this sample are about 190,000 clones, with around 89% of them counted one time only. The ten largest clones represent 0.6% to 0.8% of the sample. The sequencing input was peripheral blood. These receptors were taken from a man aged 50-60 years with acute or convalescent COVID-19.

V and J are TRBV28 and TRBJ2-7, with 8 bases lining up with TRBD2. CDR3 size: 13 residues. Germline V CDR1 and CDR2: MDHEN, SYDVKM. Trimming removed 6 bases from V and 4 bases from J; junction bases left unmatched: 5. CDR3 coding DNA: TGTGCCAGCAGCCCCCCGGGGGGGTACGAGCAGTACTTC. Its protein product is CASSPPGGYEQYF.

The J gene is TRBJ2-7, the V gene TRBV5-4; 8 nucleotides align to TRBD2. The J segment lost 3 bases and the V segment lost 0 bases, leaving 5 bases of the junction unmatched. The CDR3 has 15 amino acids. Germline V CDR1 and CDR2: SGHNT, YYREEE (reference sequence). The CDR3 region is CASSLGLAGYYEQYF. In DNA form, the CDR3 reads TGTGCCAGCAGCTTGGGGCTAGCGGGCTACTACGAGCAGTACTTC.

The chain joins TRBV6-5 to TRBJ1-2; D is unresolved. The germline V gene encodes CDR1 MNHEY and CDR2 SVGAGI. The CDR3 consists of 14 residues. Trimming pared 0 bases from V and 3 bases from J, leaving 8 bases between. In DNA, the CDR3 is TGTGCCAGCAGTTACTCGATTACTCACTATGGCTACACCTTC. Translation gives CASSYSITHYGYTF.

The count of this clone is one. The V call is TRBV3-1 (or the pseudogene TRBV3-2), the J call TRBJ2-5, with 8 nucleotides matching TRBD2. This CDR3 comprises 16 residues. With 4 bases clipped from V and 5 bases from J, the junction kept 12 bases outside the gene matches. CDR1 and CDR2 from the germline V gene are LGHDT and YNNKEL (reference sequence). The DNA for the CDR3 is TGTGCCAGCAGCCCTACTGGCGGGGGGCGGGTGGAGACCCAGTACTTC. Translation: CASSPTGGGRVETQYF.

The J gene is TRBJ2-2, the V gene TRBV7-2; D is ambiguous. The germline V gene encodes CDR1 SGHTA and CDR2 FQGNSA. The CDR3 is 12 amino acids. V lost 4 bases to trimming and J lost 7 bases, with 7 bases between them. CDR3 residues: CASSSFGGELFF. The CDR3 region has the DNA TGTGCCAGCAGCTCCTTCGGCGGGGAGCTGTTTTTT.

The chain couples TRBV7-2 to TRBJ1-5, with TRBD1 matching 9 bases. CDR3 size: 15 residues. Unmatched junction bases numbered 7, after V lost 5 bases and J lost 5 bases. Per the germline V gene, CDR1 is SGHTA and CDR2 is FQGNSA. The CDR3 protein is CASSTTGGWDQPQHF. In nucleotides, the CDR3 is TGTGCCAGCAGCACTACAGGGGGCTGGGATCAGCCCCAGCATTTT.

The V call is TRBV7-9, the J call TRBJ1-6, with D perhaps matching TRBD1 (5 bases). With 3 bases removed from V and 10 bases from J, the gap between germline ends came to 13 bases. CDR1 is SEHNR, CDR2 FQNEAQ, per germline (reference sequence). This CDR3 has 14 amino acids. DNA for the CDR3: TGTGCCAGCAGCTTGGGGACTCTTGGGTCACCCCTCCACTTT. The encoded protein is CASSLGTLGSPLHF.

V gene TRBV7-2 combines with J gene TRBJ2-3; tentatively, D is TRBD1 (5 bases). CDR1 SGHTA and CDR2 FQGNSA come from the germline V gene. The CDR3 runs to 14 residues. Trimming took 7 bases from V and 6 from J, leaving 17 bases between them. CDR3 residues: CASTHTGEWDTQYF. In nucleotides, the CDR3 is TGTGCCAGCACTCATACAGGCGAATGGGATACGCAGTATTTT.

V usage is TRBV2 and J usage is TRBJ2-1; D remains unclear. Between the trimmed V and J ends, which lost 4 bases and 7 bases, there was a span of 5 bases. Per germline, CDR1 SNHLY and CDR2 FYNNEI. The CDR3 totals 11 residues. For the CDR3, the DNA is TGTGCCAGCAGTGTGCGTAATGAGCAGTTCTTC. Translating it yields CASSVRNEQFF.

This chain links TRBV4-2 with TRBJ2-6; a weak D match, TRBD2 (5 bases). The V gene lost 6 bases and the J gene lost 1 base, with 10 bases spanning the gap. Germline V CDR1 and CDR2: LGHNA, YNFKEQ. There are 15 residues in the CDR3. CDR3 amino acids: CASRPAGSGANVLTF. The CDR3, as DNA: TGTGCCAGCAGGCCTGCGGGTTCTGGGGCCAACGTCCTGACTTTC.

This sequence joins TRBV11-2 and TRBJ2-7; TRBD2 agrees at 13 bases. CDR1 is SGHAT, CDR2 FQNNGV, per germline. The V segment lost 1 base and the J segment 4 bases; nucleotides outside the gene matches: 7. The CDR3 spans 17 residues. The CDR3 sequence: CASSLGTSGSKRYEQYF. The DNA of the CDR3 is TGTGCCAGCAGCTTAGGGACTAGCGGGAGCAAGCGGTACGAGCAGTACTTC.

V is TRBV3-1 (or the pseudogene TRBV3-2) and J is TRBJ2-5; D unclear. Germline CDR1 reads LGHDT; CDR2 reads YNNKEL (reference sequence). Trimming left V 3 bases short and J 4 bases short, with 6 bases between. The CDR3 spans 12 residues. As DNA, the CDR3 is TGTGCCAGCAGCCAGTCTTCAGAGACCCAGTACTTC. Translating it yields CASSQSSETQYF.

The gene calls are TRBV3-1 (or the pseudogene TRBV3-2) and TRBJ1-1, with a possible D match to TRBD1 (6 bases). The V end was cut by 5 bases, the J end by 6 bases, with 13 bases between. The germline gives CDR1 LGHDT, CDR2 YNNKEL (reference sequence). The CDR3 has 13 residues. CDR3 sequence: CASSAGGAPEAFF. The CDR3 bases are TGTGCCAGCAGCGCGGGGGGGGCACCTGAAGCTTTCTTT.

CDR3 in amino acids: CASSYSSGETQYF. DNA for the CDR3: TGCGCCAGCAGTTATAGTAGCGGGGAGACCCAGTACTTC. This chain uses TRBV5-1 with TRBJ2-5; TRBD2 agrees at 7 bases. The V segment lost 5 bases and the J segment 5 bases; nucleotides outside the gene matches: 6. The germline CDR1 and CDR2 sequences are SGHRS and YFSETQ. The CDR3 sequence is 13 residues long.